The next 3 T cell receptor beta chains were all read from a single sample in a study of T-cell reconstitution after alpha-beta-depleted transplantation in children. Unique molecular identifiers tagged the TCRbeta library. A single record per CDR3 protein comes from TCRdb applying MiXCR to the PCR reads. The data hold 120,000 to 150,000 distinct CDR3 sequences, with around 10% observed a single time. This specimen consisted of PBMCs, mostly from graft donor cells, obtained 180 days after TCRalphabeta/CD19-depleted stem cell transplant. Source of these receptors: a female patient between 2 and 15 years old who had a stem cell transplant for congenital amegakaryocytic thrombocytopenia, so the T cells may come from the graft donor.

This clonotype came up once. With a much larger clone just one base away, this may be a read error. The chain links TRBV27 to TRBJ2-1; D gene unclear. Germline V gene data show CDR1 as MNHEY and CDR2 as SMNVEV (reference sequence). This CDR3 has 12 residues. The CDR3 DNA sequence: TGTGCCGGCAGTTTGTGGAATGGTGAGCAGTTCTTC. This sequence encodes CAGSLWNGEQFF.

Regarding this clonotype: Given a much more abundant clone one base away, this may be a read error. The V gene is TRBV5-4, the J gene TRBJ2-3; TRBD1 or TRBD2 may be the D gene (5 bases each). This CDR3 is 14 amino acids long. Germline V gene sequence: CDR1 SGHNT, CDR2 YYREEE (reference sequence). CDR3 in amino acids: CASSLGGYTDTHYF. For the CDR3, the DNA is TGTGCCAGCAGCTTGGGGGGGTACACAGATACGCATTATTTT.

This clonotype was found many times. The chain joins TRBV7-2 to TRBJ2-5, with TRBD2 identical over 11 bases. The germline V gene encodes CDR1 SGHTA and CDR2 FQGNSA. V was pared by 1 base and J by 4 bases, with 5 bases of the junction left unmatched. The CDR3 contains 16 residues. CDR3 loop: CASSLVAGGLGETQYF. The CDR3 bases are TGTGCCAGCAGCTTAGTAGCGGGAGGGCTGGGAGAGACCCAGTACTTC. Together with reference TRBV7-2 and TRBJ2-5, the CDR3 gives the full variable domain: GAGVSQSPSNKVTEKGKDVELRCDPISGHTALYWYRQSLGQGLEFLIYFQGNSAPDKSGLPSDRFSAERTGGSVSTLTIQRTQQEDSAVYLCASSLVAGGLGETQYFGPGTRLLVL.